Listed below are T cell receptor beta chains from one sample, sequenced in a study of OX40 agonist ivuxolimab in advanced cancers. The method was immunoSEQ multiplex PCR; TCRdb's version includes in-frame clones alone and lacks a portion of them. The sample yields some 45,000 clones, about 79% seen once. The material was CD4+ or CD8+ T cells sorted from blood, obtained in a trial of the OX40 agonist ivuxolimab. The receptors derive from an adult with an advanced solid tumor such as melanoma, head and neck, liver or kidney cancer. The CDR3 runs from the conserved cysteine through the conserved F or W. Each record gives: J gene, V gene, D gene, clone size, CDR3 protein, CDR3 DNA. D genes are given only for firm matches. Part of the rows lack a size; the others show once, few, many or a class for expanded clones.

J: TRBJ1-1
V: TRBV28
D: -
size: -
CDR3: CASRLTEREGMNTEAFF
DNA: TGTGCCAGCAGGCTGACAGAAAGGGAGGGAATGAACACTGAAGCTTTCTTT

J: TRBJ2-3
V: TRBV2
D: TRBD2
size: once
CDR3: CASSVAGGVIDTQYF
DNA: TGTGCCAGCAGTGTAGCGGGAGGAGTTATAGATACGCAGTATTTT

J: TRBJ2-1
V: TRBV7-6
D: TRBD2
size: -
CDR3: CASSLAVPLRGAYNEQFF
DNA: TGTGCCAGCAGCTTAGCGGTCCCTCTGCGGGGGGCCTACAATGAGCAGTTCTTC

J: TRBJ1-1
V: TRBV9
D: -
size: -
CDR3: CASSFQGGTEAFF
DNA: TGTGCCAGCAGCTTCCAAGGGGGCACTGAAGCTTTCTTT

J: TRBJ2-3
V: TRBV28
D: -
size: -
CDR3: CAIKRGGTGADTQYF
DNA: TGTGCCATCAAGAGGGGGGGCACTGGGGCAGATACGCAGTATTTT

J: TRBJ2-5
V: TRBV5-1
D: -
size: -
CDR3: CASSLAETQYF
DNA: TGCGCCAGCAGCTTGGCGGAGACCCAGTACTTC

J: TRBJ2-7
V: TRBV9
D: TRBD2
size: -
CDR3: CASSPHGGEAYEQYF
DNA: TGTGCCAGCAGCCCCCATGGGGGGGAAGCCTACGAGCAGTACTTC

J: TRBJ2-3
V: TRBV6-5
D: -
size: -
CDR3: CASSYSGRETDTQYF
DNA: TGTGCCAGCAGTTACTCGGGCAGGGAAACAGATACGCAGTATTTT

J: TRBJ2-2
V: TRBV5-5
D: -
size: -
CDR3: CASSFLGRNTGELFF
DNA: TGTGCCAGCAGCTTCTTAGGCAGAAACACCGGGGAGCTGTTTTTT

J: TRBJ1-6
V: TRBV14
D: -
size: -
CDR3: CASSQSPWGPLHF
DNA: TGTGCCAGCAGCCAATCCCCCTGGGGTCCCCTCCACTTT

J: TRBJ2-1
V: TRBV5-3
D: -
size: many
CDR3: CARSCRRSSYNEQFF
DNA: TGTGCCAGAAGTTGCCGCAGGAGCTCCTACAATGAGCAGTTCTTC

J: TRBJ2-3
V: TRBV28
D: TRBD1
size: -
CDR3: CASSDTGEIDTQYF
DNA: TGTGCCAGCAGTGATACAGGGGAGATCGATACGCAGTATTTT

J: TRBJ2-7
V: TRBV10-3
D: -
size: -
CDR3: CAIGGGADSYEQYF
DNA: TGTGCCATCGGTGGGGGCGCAGACTCCTACGAGCAGTACTTC

J: TRBJ2-7
V: TRBV6-6
D: -
size: once
CDR3: CAISDLTTVGEQYF
DNA: TGTGCCATCAGTGACCTCACCACAGTCGGCGAGCAGTACTTC

J: TRBJ2-1
V: TRBV19
D: TRBD2
size: -
CDR3: CASSIVAGGINEQFF
DNA: TGTGCCAGTAGTATAGTAGCGGGAGGAATCAATGAGCAGTTCTTC

J: TRBJ2-3
V: TRBV4-3
D: TRBD2
size: few
CDR3: CASSHLLLERGRPGDTQYF
DNA: TGCGCCAGCAGCCACCTCCTTCTGGAGCGGGGTCGTCCAGGGGATACGCAGTATTTT

J: TRBJ2-6
V: TRBV21-1
D: -
size: once
CDR3: CASSNLYSSGANVLTF
DNA: TGTGCCAGCAGCAACCTATATAGCTCTGGGGCCAACGTCCTGACTTTC

J: TRBJ2-3
V: TRBV5-8
D: -
size: -
CDR3: CASSFQGTTTTDTQYF
DNA: TGTGCCAGCAGCTTCCAAGGGACAACCACCACAGATACGCAGTATTTT

J: TRBJ1-4
V: TRBV29-1
D: TRBD1
size: -
CDR3: CSVAGTGATNEKLFF
DNA: TGCAGCGTGGCCGGGACAGGAGCAACTAATGAAAAACTGTTTTTT

J: TRBJ1-1
V: TRBV4-2
D: -
size: -
CDR3: CASSAGTEAFF
DNA: TGTGCCAGCAGCGCTGGGACTGAAGCTTTCTTT

J: TRBJ2-1
V: TRBV30
D: TRBD1
size: -
CDR3: CAWSSGTVPNEQFF
DNA: TGTGCCTGGAGTTCCGGGACAGTTCCCAATGAGCAGTTCTTC

J: TRBJ2-1
V: TRBV7-9
D: TRBD1
size: few
CDR3: CASSNDRENNEQFF
DNA: TGTGCCAGCAGTAACGACAGGGAGAACAATGAGCAGTTCTTC

J: TRBJ1-2
V: TRBV30
D: -
size: -
CDR3: CAWTNRESGYGYTF
DNA: TGTGCCTGGACCAACAGGGAGAGCGGCTATGGCTACACCTTC

J: TRBJ1-4
V: TRBV11-2
D: -
size: -
CDR3: CASSLAWTPGGEKLFF
DNA: TGTGCCAGCAGCTTAGCCTGGACGCCCGGCGGGGAAAAACTGTTTTTT

J: TRBJ1-1
V: TRBV7-6
D: -
size: -
CDR3: CASSLEGSTEAFF
DNA: TGTGCCAGCAGCTTGGAGGGGAGCACTGAAGCTTTCTTT

J: TRBJ2-7
V: TRBV6-5
D: -
size: -
CDR3: CASSYRTGTNYEQYF
DNA: TGTGCCAGCAGTTACCGGACAGGGACTAACTACGAGCAGTACTTC